The TCR beta chain described here comes from a study of cytomegalovirus exposure and HLA in healthy donors. The wider study: Genotyping of 400 or so donors showed that over 65% belonged to the Caucasian-associated ancestry cluster.

PCR amplification relied on 60 Vbeta primers (plus 13 Jbeta primers). Data came from immunoSEQ multiplex PCR; TCRdb stores just in-frame clones and leaves some out. The sample has 200,000 to 250,000 clones, around 89% seen once; the top ten hold around 1%. This cohort consisted of healthy bone marrow donors. Of note for this clone: Its antigen is currently unknown.

Study conclusions and caveats: Most CMV-associated TCR beta chains appeared HLA-restricted in a later analysis. A later analysis linked a missense variant in DCLRE1C to the trimming of TCR beta V and J genes.

The germline gives CDR1 LNHNV, CDR2 YYDKDF (reference sequence). The CDR3 totals 15 residues. Deletions cut 3 bases from V and 4 bases from J, with 12 bases between. The genes are TRBV15 and TRBJ2-2; D is perhaps TRBD1 (6 bases). This clonotype originated in a woman younger than 30 in good health and CMV-seronegative. The specimen sequenced was PBMCs. CDR3 amino acids: CATSRVTGSTGELFF. In nucleotides, the CDR3 is TGTGCCACCAGCAGGGTTACAGGGTCCACCGGGGAGCTGTTTTTT.